A selection of T cell receptor beta chains follows, all from one sample in a study of blood T cell repertoires in COVID-19. Only in-frame clones appear in the TCRdb table, and some are missing; sequencing was by immunoSEQ multiplex PCR. This table has 100,000 to 150,000 clones, around 74% appearing once. The sample consisted of peripheral blood. The receptors shown here come from an elderly man with COVID-19, enrolled during active disease. The CDR3 runs from the conserved cysteine through the conserved F or W. Fields, in order: J gene, D gene, clone size, V gene, CDR3 DNA, CDR3 protein. D genes are given only for firm matches. Only some rows state a clone size, as once, few, many or a class for expanded clones.

TRBJ2-1	NA	NA	TRBV4-1	TGCGCCAGCAGCCAACTACAGGGCAATGAGCAGTTCTTC	CASSQLQGNEQFF
TRBJ1-6	TRBD1	NA	TRBV14	TGTGCCAGCAGCCAGGGAACTCGGACAGGTCCGGGATATAATTCACCCCTCCACTTT	CASSQGTRTGPGYNSPLHF
TRBJ2-1	TRBD2	NA	TRBV11-2	TGTGCCAGCAGCTGGGGGGGACTAGCGGGAGTAAAAGAGCAGTTCTTC	CASSWGGLAGVKEQFF
TRBJ1-1	TRBD1	NA	TRBV27	TGTGCCAGCAGTGACAGGGAGTTCACTGAAGCTTTCTTT	CASSDREFTEAFF
TRBJ2-3	NA	NA	TRBV5-1	TGCGCCAGCAGCTTCGGAGGTGGGGCGCAGTATTTT	CASSFGGGAQYF
TRBJ2-5	TRBD2	NA	TRBV28	TGTGCCAGCAGTCGGATCCTAGCGGGAGTGGAAGAGACCCAGTACTTC	CASSRILAGVEETQYF
TRBJ2-2	NA	NA	TRBV25-1	TGTGCCAGCAGTGAATATCGTAACACCGGGGAGCTGTTTTTT	CASSEYRNTGELFF
TRBJ1-2	NA	NA	TRBV2	TGTGCCAGCAGTGAAACAGGGAGATATGGCTACACCTTC	CASSETGRYGYTF
TRBJ2-1	TRBD2	NA	TRBV6-5	TGTGCCAGCAGTCAGACTAGCGGCGAGCAGTTCTTC	CASSQTSGEQFF
TRBJ1-4	NA	NA	TRBV2	TGTGCCAGCACCTACAGGGTTGAAAAACTGTTTTTT	CASTYRVEKLFF
TRBJ2-3	TRBD2	NA	TRBV2	TGTGCCAGCGGACTAGCGGGAATCACAGATACGCAGTATTTT	CASGLAGITDTQYF
TRBJ1-3	TRBD1	NA	TRBV7-8	TGTGCCAGCAGCTTAGGGACAGGGTCAGGAAACACCATATATTTT	CASSLGTGSGNTIYF
TRBJ2-3	TRBD1	NA	TRBV13	TGTGCCAGCAGCGGGACAGGGAGCGCAGATACGCAGTATTTT	CASSGTGSADTQYF
TRBJ2-1	NA	few	TRBV4-2	TGTGCCAGCAGCCCAGGAAATTTGGGCAATGAGCAGTTCTTC	CASSPGNLGNEQFF
TRBJ1-1	NA	NA	TRBV29-1	TGCAGCGTTATCCAGGACACTGAAGCTTTCTTT	CSVIQDTEAFF
TRBJ2-7	TRBD1	once	TRBV7-9	TGTGCCAGCAGCGAACCGTCCCACAGGGGGTATGGTCACGAGCAGTACTTC	CASSEPSHRGYGHEQYF
TRBJ2-5	TRBD1	NA	TRBV11-2	TGTGCCAGCAGCCCCCCCCCGGACAGGGAGACCCAGTACTTC	CASSPPPDRETQYF
TRBJ2-7	NA	NA	TRBV28	TGTGCCAGCAGTTTACCTCAGGGCGAGCAGTACTTC	CASSLPQGEQYF
TRBJ1-6	NA	NA	TRBV30	TGTGCCTGGAGTTCAGGAGGCTTCTCCTATAATTCACCCCTCCACTTT	CAWSSGGFSYNSPLHF
TRBJ2-1	NA	once	TRBV9	TGTGCCAGCAGCGTGGGAGGGGGGCTTCGCCGCAATGAGCAGTTCTTC	CASSVGGGLRRNEQFF
TRBJ2-7	NA	NA	TRBV30	TGTGCCTGGAGTTCGGGGGAATACGAGCAGTACTTC	CAWSSGEYEQYF
TRBJ1-5	NA	NA	TRBV28	TGTGCCAGCAGTTCACCCGACTTGCTGGGCAATCAGCCCCAGCATTTT	CASSSPDLLGNQPQHF
TRBJ2-1	TRBD2	few	TRBV7-6	TGTGCCAGCAGCCAGACCGGGGGAGCGGGAGGGTATGGTGAGCAGTTCTTC	CASSQTGGAGGYGEQFF
TRBJ1-1	TRBD1	NA	TRBV2	TGTGCCAGCAGAACAACAGGGGGCATCACTGAAGCTTTCTTT	CASRTTGGITEAFF
TRBJ2-3	TRBD1	NA	TRBV7-7	TGTGCTAGCAGCTTAGGACAGGGCACAGATACGCAGTATTTT	CASSLGQGTDTQYF
TRBJ2-1	TRBD2	NA	TRBV7-2	TGTGCCAGCAGACGGGGACTAGACTCCTACAATGAGCAGTTCTTC	CASRRGLDSYNEQFF
TRBJ1-3	TRBD1	NA	TRBV11-2	TGTGCCAGCAGCACGGGACAGGGAGGAGGAAACACCATATATTTT	CASSTGQGGGNTIYF
TRBJ2-7	TRBD1	NA	TRBV27	TGTGCCAGCAGGCGGACAGGGGTGTACGAGCAGTACTTC	CASRRTGVYEQYF
TRBJ2-3	TRBD2	NA	TRBV3-1/TRBV3-2	TGTGCCAGCAGCCAAGGTTCTACTAGCGGGAGTAGGTCAGATACGCAGTATTTT	CASSQGSTSGSRSDTQYF
TRBJ2-2	TRBD1	NA	TRBV18	TGTGCCAGCTCACCACCGACAGGGTCATCTTCGCGCGGGGAGCTGTTTTTT	CASSPPTGSSSRGELFF
TRBJ2-1	TRBD2	NA	TRBV28	TGTGCCAGCAGTCAACTAGCGGGAGGCGCAAATGAGCAGTTCTTC	CASSQLAGGANEQFF
TRBJ2-3	TRBD2	once	TRBV13	TGTGCCAGCAGCTTAGGAGCGGGAGTACAGGCAGATACGCAGTATTTT	CASSLGAGVQADTQYF
TRBJ2-7	TRBD2	NA	TRBV27	TGTGCCAGCAGTTCGATGGGGACTAGCAAACACTACGAGCAGTACTTC	CASSSMGTSKHYEQYF
TRBJ1-1	NA	NA	TRBV6-5	TGTGCCAGCAGCCTAACAGGGAACACTGAAGCTTTCTTT	CASSLTGNTEAFF
TRBJ2-5	TRBD2	NA	TRBV7-2	TGTGCCAGCAGCTTAGCGGGACTAGCGGTACAAGAGACCCAGTACTTC	CASSLAGLAVQETQYF
TRBJ2-7	TRBD2	NA	TRBV7-8	TGTGCCAGCAGCACAGACCTAGCGGGCGGATCCTACGAGCAGTACTTC	CASSTDLAGGSYEQYF
TRBJ1-3	NA	NA	TRBV27	TGTGCCAGCTCTCCCTTTGCTGGAAACACCATATATTTT	CASSPFAGNTIYF
TRBJ1-1	TRBD1	NA	TRBV9	TGTGCCAGCAGCCCCCGTCGGGACAGGGTTTCTTCGAGCACTGAAGCTTTCTTT	CASSPRRDRVSSSTEAFF
TRBJ2-5	NA	NA	TRBV28	TGTGCCAGCAGGGGGGCAAGGGAGACCCAGTACTTC	CASRGARETQYF
TRBJ2-2	TRBD2	NA	TRBV9	TGTGCCAGCAGCCCGGGACTAGCGGGAGTGGGCGGGGAGCTGTTTTTT	CASSPGLAGVGGELFF
TRBJ1-5	TRBD1	NA	TRBV20-1	TGCAGTGCTAGTGGGACAGACATTCCTAGCAATCAGCCCCAGCATTTT	CSASGTDIPSNQPQHF
TRBJ2-7	TRBD1	NA	TRBV28	TGTGCCAGCAGTCTGTACAGGGGGCCATACGAGCAGTACTTC	CASSLYRGPYEQYF
TRBJ2-7	NA	NA	TRBV6-5	TGTGCCAGCAGTTATATAATCGGGGGTGGCTACGAGCAGTACTTC	CASSYIIGGGYEQYF
TRBJ2-1	NA	NA	TRBV6-5	TGTGCCAGCAGAGCCAGACTAGTGGGGAACAATGAGCAGTTCTTC	CASRARLVGNNEQFF
TRBJ1-3	NA	NA	TRBV12-3/TRBV12-4	TGTGCCAGCAGGCGGAGCTCTGGAAACACCATATATTTT	CASRRSSGNTIYF
TRBJ2-3	NA	NA	TRBV2	TGTGCCAGCAGTGAAGAGAGGAGAGATACGCAGTATTTT	CASSEERRDTQYF
TRBJ2-3	TRBD2	NA	TRBV9	TGTGCCAGCAGCGGTATTAGCGGGAGTGGCACAGATACGCAGTATTTT	CASSGISGSGTDTQYF
TRBJ2-1	NA	few	TRBV12-3/TRBV12-4	TGTGCCAGCAGTTTGGGAGTATACAATGAGCAGTTCTTC	CASSLGVYNEQFF
TRBJ2-7	TRBD1	once	TRBV19	TGTGCCAGTAGTCCCCGACAGGGCAGCTCCTACGAGCAGTACTTC	CASSPRQGSSYEQYF
TRBJ2-3	NA	NA	TRBV28	TGTGCCAGCAGTCCCAGGGGTACTCGGGTTACGCAGTATTTT	CASSPRGTRVTQYF
TRBJ2-7	NA	NA	TRBV5-1	TGCGCCAGCAGAGACGAGCGGACCTACGAGCAGTACTTC	CASRDERTYEQYF
TRBJ2-1	TRBD2	few	TRBV7-9	TGTGCCAGCAGTCGGGGGGAAGGTGAGCAGTTCTTC	CASSRGEGEQFF
TRBJ1-1	NA	NA	TRBV28	TGTGCCAGCAGTTTTTCACCGGGTCTGGCGATCCCTGAAGCTTTCTTT	CASSFSPGLAIPEAFF
TRBJ1-6	TRBD1	NA	TRBV4-3	TGCGCCAGCAGCTCCAGGGGGTTGGGTTCACCCCTCCACTTT	CASSSRGLGSPLHF
TRBJ1-3	TRBD1	NA	TRBV11-2	TGTGCCAGCACCCAAACAGGGGTAGGAGGAAACACCATATATTTT	CASTQTGVGGNTIYF